A selection of T cell receptor beta chains follows, all from one sample in a study of human T cells and chemical hapten exposure. TCRdb re-called the RACE reads through MiXCR, storing one row per CDR3 protein. This sample has tens of thousands of distinct CDR3 sequences, with approximately 13% found just once. Specimen: whole blood, collected in connection with sensitization to the hapten diphenylcyclopropenone (DPC). The receptor source for this set is a woman in her 30s with alopecia areata. Some clones in this sample may be carry-over from other donors' samples. Each CDR3 is given with its conserved first and last residue. D genes are given only for firm matches. For some rows the clone size is stated as once, few or many, or as a class when expanded; others skip it.

DNA,CDR3,J,V,D,size
TGTGCCAGCACTAGACTAGCGGGTAGCATTGAGCAGTTCTTC,CASTRLAGSIEQFF,TRBJ2-1,TRBV12-3/TRBV12-4,TRBD2,few
TGTGCCAGCAGCTTAGATAGCGGGAGTTCCTACGAGCAGTACTTC,CASSLDSGSSYEQYF,TRBJ2-7,TRBV4-2,TRBD2,few
TGTGCCAGCAGTTCACTAATGGACAGACATGCATCACCCCTCCACTTT,CASSSLMDRHASPLHF,TRBJ1-6,TRBV27,.,.
TGTGCCAGTAGTATGGGGTCGGTAGCGGGAGGGCCAGTTATGGGTGAGCAGTTCTTC,CASSMGSVAGGPVMGEQFF,TRBJ2-1,TRBV19,TRBD2,many
TGCGCCAGCAGCCGGGGAGGGAAGAACACTGAAGCTTTCTTT,CASSRGGKNTEAFF,TRBJ1-1,TRBV4-1,.,.
TGTGCCAGCAGCCAAGGTCCGGGGACACAGGGAAACACCATATATTTT,CASSQGPGTQGNTIYF,TRBJ1-3,TRBV3-1,.,many
TGTACCAGCAGTATCGACGGGACCCAGGGAATCCACTTC,CTSSIDGTQGIHF,TRBJ2-1,TRBV28,.,few
TGTGCCAGCAGCTTAGGCGGCGGGAGGGCCTTAGATGAGCAGTTCTTC,CASSLGGGRALDEQFF,TRBJ2-1,TRBV7-6,TRBD2,.
TGCAGTGCTAGTAGGACAGGAAGATCCTATGGCTACACCTTC,CSASRTGRSYGYTF,TRBJ1-2,TRBV20-1,TRBD1,.
TGCAGTGCTAGTGCCCAACGACCTTACTACGAGCAGTACTTC,CSASAQRPYYEQYF,TRBJ2-7,TRBV20-1,.,many
TGCGCCAGCACCGCCCAGGGACTAGCGGGAGTAAGGGTCGAGCAGTACTTC,CASTAQGLAGVRVEQYF,TRBJ2-7,TRBV23-1,TRBD2,few
TGTGCCAGCTCAACGCTTGACAGGAACACTGAAGCTTTCTTT,CASSTLDRNTEAFF,TRBJ1-1,TRBV18,.,few
TGTGCCAGCAGTTCGTCCTTCGGGACAGGGGGTCACGAGCAGTACTTC,CASSSSFGTGGHEQYF,TRBJ2-7,TRBV27,TRBD1,.
TGTGCCAGCAGCCCATTACAGGGATCCACTGAAGCTTTCTTT,CASSPLQGSTEAFF,TRBJ1-1,TRBV3-1,.,.
TGTGCCAGCAGCCAGGGGGGGGTAGCGCTTAGGTTGGAGACCCAGTACTTC,CASSQGGVALRLETQYF,TRBJ2-5,TRBV4-2,TRBD2,.
TGCAGCGTAATAGCGGGAAGAAACACCGGGGAGCTGTTTTTT,CSVIAGRNTGELFF,TRBJ2-2,TRBV29-1,TRBD2,.
TGTGCCAGCAGCTTGCAACAGCGGGAGCCACTCAATGAGCAGTTCTTC,CASSLQQREPLNEQFF,TRBJ2-1,TRBV7-6,TRBD2,.
TGTGCCTGGAGTTCTACCGGGACAGGGGGATCCTCTGGGGCCAACGTCCTGACTTTC,CAWSSTGTGGSSGANVLTF,TRBJ2-6,TRBV30,TRBD1,few
TGTGCCAGCAGTTACGCCCTAGGTTACGAGCAGTACTTC,CASSYALGYEQYF,TRBJ2-7,TRBV6-2/TRBV6-3,.,many
TGTGCCAGCAGCCCGAGGGGCGGGAGGAGTTCCTACGAGCAGTACTTC,CASSPRGGRSSYEQYF,TRBJ2-7,TRBV7-2,TRBD2,many
TGTGCCAGCAGTTTCGGCACAGTCTATGGCTACACCTTC,CASSFGTVYGYTF,TRBJ1-2,TRBV28,.,.
TGTGCCAGCAGTTCATGGACAGGTCTTAATGAAAAACTGTTTTTT,CASSSWTGLNEKLFF,TRBJ1-4,TRBV27,TRBD1,many
TGTGCCAGCAGCTTAGATCCCTCAGCGAACACTGAAGCTTTCTTT,CASSLDPSANTEAFF,TRBJ1-1,TRBV11-2,.,many
TGTGCCAGCTCACCAGAACAAGAGACCCAGTACTTC,CASSPEQETQYF,TRBJ2-5,TRBV18,.,many
TGCAGCGTGGGGACAGTGGGCGATGGCTACACCTTC,CSVGTVGDGYTF,TRBJ1-2,TRBV29-1,TRBD1,.
TGTGCCAGCAGCCAACCGACAGTAATCAATGAGCAGTTCTTC,CASSQPTVINEQFF,TRBJ2-1,TRBV4-2,.,many
TGTGCCAGCACAGGACCAGCCAAAAACATTCAGTACTTC,CASTGPAKNIQYF,TRBJ2-4,TRBV2,.,few
TGTGCCAGCAGACTAGCGAAGACTGAGCAGTTCTTC,CASRLAKTEQFF,TRBJ2-1,TRBV12-3/TRBV12-4,TRBD2,many